One sample yielded the 9 T cell receptor beta chains listed below, sequenced in a study of blood T cell repertoires in COVID-19. Sequenced by immunoSEQ multiplex PCR; TCRdb stores in-frame clones only, minus some. Among approximately 20,000 clones, 88% were seen once, and the ten largest hold 11%. The sample was peripheral blood. These receptor sequences come from a human donor in a cohort sampled during active COVID-19.

This rearrangement joins TRBV10-3 to TRBJ1-2, with TRBD1 matching 7 bases. Germline lookup yields CDR1 ENHRY and CDR2 SYGVKD. This CDR3 comprises 13 residues. With 6 bases clipped from V and 4 bases from J, the junction kept 5 bases outside the gene matches. CDR3 nucleotides: TGTGCCATCAGAACGGGACAGCTCTATGGCTACACCTTC. It codes for CAIRTGQLYGYTF.

This chain joins TRBV5-1 and TRBJ1-1; D unclear. V gave up 7 bases and J gave up 3 bases, with 16 bases separating them. The germline V gene encodes CDR1 SGHRS and CDR2 YFSETQ. The CDR3 contains 14 residues. In DNA, the CDR3 is TGCGCCAGCGCTAGCGGGGAGGAGGACACTGAAGCTTTCTTT. It encodes CASASGEEDTEAFF. The full variable domain, in which reference TRBV5-1 and TRBJ1-1 provide the parts outside the CDR3, is KAGVTQTPRYLIKTRGQQVTLSCSPISGHRSVSWYQQTPGQGLQFLFEYFSETQRNKGNFPGRFSGRQFSNSRSEMNVSTLELGDSALYLCASASGEEDTEAFFGQGTRLTVV.

This clone has only one observation. The chain is built from TRBV6-1 and TRBJ1-1; 8 bases are shared with TRBD1. Looked up from germline, CDR1 is MNHNS and CDR2 is SASEGT. J lost 4 bases, V lost 2 bases, and 6 bases had no gene match. The length of the CDR3 is 15 residues. CDR3 in DNA: TGTGCCAGCAGTGAACTCGCAGGGGGCATCACTGAAGCTTTCTTT. Encoded protein: CASSELAGGITEAFF.

The chain combines TRBV6-5 with TRBJ2-3; TRBD2 agrees at 10 bases. Trimming removed 4 bases from V and 7 bases from J; junction bases left unmatched: 2. Germline loops: CDR1 MNHEY, CDR2 SVGAGI. The length of the CDR3 is 13 residues. CDR3 DNA sequence: TGTGCCAGCAGTTGGACTAGCGGCTATACGCAGTATTTT. Amino acid sequence: CASSWTSGYTQYF.

The chain has TRBV6-2 or TRBV6-3 and TRBJ2-2; D is ambiguous. The ends were cut back, 2 bases at V and 2 bases at J, with 9 bases in the middle. Germline V lookup: CDR1 MNHEY, CDR2 SVGEGT. The length of the CDR3 is 15 residues. In nucleotides, the CDR3 is TGTGCCAGCAGTTACGAGCACAGTAACACCGGGGAGCTGTTTTTT. Its translation is CASSYEHSNTGELFF.

The V gene is TRBV5-1, the J gene TRBJ2-7, with D hard to call. The CDR3 length is 13 residues. Germline values: CDR1 SGHRS, CDR2 YFSETQ. Trimming removed 0 bases at V and 7 bases at J, with 11 bases between. CDR3 residues: CASSLVSGGEQYF. As DNA, the CDR3 is TGCGCCAGCAGCTTGGTCTCAGGTGGTGAGCAGTACTTC.

This rearrangement joins TRBV6-5 to TRBJ1-1; 7 bases fit TRBD1. The junction had 8 bases not matched to a gene; V was cut back by 6 bases and J by 1 base. In germline, CDR1 is MNHEY, CDR2 SVGAGI. The CDR3 runs 15 residues. The CDR3 protein is CASRVWDRRNTEAFF. CDR3 nucleotides: TGTGCCAGCAGGGTTTGGGACAGAAGGAACACTGAAGCTTTCTTT.

The V call is TRBV7-7, the J call TRBJ2-5, with 8 positions matching TRBD2. This CDR3 contains 15 residues. Trimming took 2 bases from V and 5 from J; bases not matched to a gene: 7. The germline CDR1 and CDR2 sequences are SSHAT and FNYEAQ (reference sequence). The CDR3 nucleotides are TGTGCCAGCAGCTTAAACAGCGGGGGCGGGGAGACCCAGTACTTC. This translates into CASSLNSGGGETQYF.

The chain carries TRBV13 and TRBJ2-1; maybe TRBD2 (6 bases). Trimming took off 5 bases at V and 4 bases at J, with 12 bases between the two ends. Germline V gene sequence: CDR1 PRHDT, CDR2 FYEKMQ (reference sequence). CDR3 size: 14 residues. The CDR3 reads CASSLGLRYNEQFF. The CDR3 nucleotides are TGTGCCAGCAGCCTGGGACTGAGATACAATGAGCAGTTCTTC.